The 17 T cell receptor beta chains given below trace back to one sample, sequenced in a study of shared clonotypes between healthy human individuals. The repertoire was sequenced with immunoSEQ multiplex PCR; TCRdb's copy has only in-frame clones and lacks some. Here the sample spans roughly 640,000 clones, 97% being singletons. The specimen sequenced was naive CD4+ T cells sorted from blood. Indicated subset: CD45RA+ positively selected. The source is a woman in her twenties or thirties in good health.

The chain carries TRBV27 and TRBJ2-2; possibly TRBD2 for D (6 bases). The CDR3 extends over 19 amino acids. Germline lookup yields CDR1 MNHEY and CDR2 SMNVEV (reference sequence). V dropped 4 bases and J dropped 0 bases, with 21 bases sitting between them. CDR3 nucleotide sequence: TGTGCCAGCAGTTCCCGACGGCGGGGTTTAAACCCGAACACCGGGGAGCTGTTTTTT. Its protein is CASSSRRRGLNPNTGELFF.

This clone was counted once. This CDR3 is CATKGWDTEAFF. The CDR3 coding sequence is TGTGCCACTAAGGGGTGGGACACTGAAGCTTTCTTT. This chain connects TRBV30 to TRBJ1-1; D may be TRBD1 (5 bases). Per the germline V gene, CDR1 is GTSNPN and CDR2 is SVGIG (reference sequence). The CDR3 covers 12 residues. Deletions cut 8 bases from V and 3 bases from J, with 13 bases between.

The V and J genes are TRBV20-1 and TRBJ2-3; unclear D gene. The CDR3 is made up of 11 amino acids. V lost 2 bases to trimming and J lost 8 bases, with 8 bases between them. Germline V lookup: CDR1 DFQATT, CDR2 SNEGSKA (reference sequence). CDR3 amino acids: CSARSQPTQYF. CDR3 coding DNA: TGCAGTGCTAGATCTCAGCCTACGCAGTATTTT.

The chain uses TRBV18 and TRBJ1-1, with D maybe TRBD1 (5 bases). The CDR3 consists of 14 residues. Germline V lookup: CDR1 KGHSH, CDR2 LQKENI. V shed 2 bases and J shed 0 bases, with 7 bases lying between them. As DNA, the CDR3 is TGTGCCAGCTCACCATGGGGGATGAACACTGAAGCTTTCTTT. It translates to CASSPWGMNTEAFF.

This chain links TRBV5-1 with TRBJ1-5, with 7 bases lining up with TRBD1. CDR3 size: 15 residues. The ends lost 2 bases at V and 1 base at J; junction bases unmatched: 3. In germline, CDR1 is SGHRS, CDR2 YFSETQ. The CDR3 coding sequence is TGCGCCAGCAGCTTACAGGGGTCGAGCAATCAGCCCCAGCATTTT. Amino acids: CASSLQGSSNQPQHF. The full variable domain, in which reference TRBV5-1 and TRBJ1-5 provide the parts outside the CDR3, is KAGVTQTPRYLIKTRGQQVTLSCSPISGHRSVSWYQQTPGQGLQFLFEYFSETQRNKGNFPGRFSGRQFSNSRSEMNVSTLELGDSALYLCASSLQGSSNQPQHFGDGTRLSIL.

This clone occurred once. The chain uses TRBV27 and TRBJ2-7, with D tentatively TRBD2 (6 bases). Germline V lookup: CDR1 MNHEY, CDR2 SMNVEV (reference sequence). V lost 7 bases and J lost 7, with 14 bases in between. This CDR3 comprises 12 residues. CDR3 loop: CASKSGAGEQYF. The DNA for the CDR3 is TGTGCCAGCAAGAGTGGAGCGGGTGAGCAGTACTTC.

The chain joins TRBV7-9 to TRBJ2-2, with 8 nucleotides matching TRBD2. The germline gives CDR1 SEHNR, CDR2 FQNEAQ (reference sequence). The V segment lost 1 base and the J segment 1 base; nucleotides outside the gene matches: 8. There are 18 residues in the CDR3. CDR3 nucleotides: TGTGCCAGCAGCTTAGTAAGGAGCCGGGAGGGGAACACCGGGGAGCTGTTTTTT. Translated, it gives CASSLVRSREGNTGELFF.

The V call is TRBV12-5, the J call TRBJ2-2; D is ambiguous. Trimming shortened V by 0 bases and J by 0 bases, and 8 bases separated the two germline ends. The CDR3 spans 16 residues. Germline CDR1 LGHNT, CDR2 FRNRAP. The CDR3 sequence: CASGLVRRSNTGELFF. The CDR3 DNA sequence: TGTGCTAGTGGTTTGGTTCGTCGGTCGAACACCGGGGAGCTGTTTTTT.

The rearrangement links TRBV27 to TRBJ2-5; the D is unclear. This CDR3 is 13 amino acids long. V was trimmed by 3 bases and J by 5 bases, leaving 10 bases between them. Per germline, CDR1 MNHEY and CDR2 SMNVEV (reference sequence). The DNA of the CDR3 is TGTGCCAGCAGTTTCGCTAGGTCGGAGACCCAGTACTTC. It encodes CASSFARSETQYF.

This chain uses TRBV7-7 with TRBJ2-1; 8 bases match TRBD2. The CDR3 has 14 amino acids. With V trimmed by 5 bases and J by 6 bases, 6 bases remained unmatched. Germline V gene sequence: CDR1 SSHAT, CDR2 FNYEAQ (reference sequence). CDR3 nucleotides: TGTGCCAGCAGCCGGCGGACTAGCTCCAATGAGCAGTTCTTC. Residues: CASSRRTSSNEQFF.

Concerning this clone: Other DNA sequences from this sample encode an identical CDR3 as well. This chain connects TRBV9 to TRBJ2-3; maybe TRBD2 (6 bases). The CDR3 length is 15 residues. Per germline, CDR1 SGDLS and CDR2 YYNGEE. V lost 0 bases to trimming and J lost 1 base, with 9 bases between them. This CDR3 is CASSVAGAGTDTQYF. The CDR3 DNA follows: TGTGCCAGCAGCGTAGCGGGAGCCGGCACAGATACGCAGTATTTT.

The chain joins TRBV9 to TRBJ2-6; D unresolved. The CDR3 has 15 residues. The germline V gene encodes CDR1 SGDLS and CDR2 YYNGEE. V was cut by 4 bases and J by 2 bases, with 10 bases left in between. The CDR3 DNA reads as TGTGCCAGCAGCACGGAGTCTACTGGGGCCAACGTCCTGACTTTC. This sequence encodes CASSTESTGANVLTF.

The chain has TRBV6-1 and TRBJ2-3; the D is unclear. The V end lost 3 bases, the J end lost 1 base, and 2 bases lay between the germline ends. CDR1 and CDR2 from the germline V gene are MNHNS and SASEGT. CDR3 length equals 12 residues. This CDR3 reads CASSDRTDTQYF. Written as DNA, the CDR3 is TGTGCCAGCAGTGACCGCACAGATACGCAGTATTTT.

This chain links TRBV20-1 with TRBJ2-7, with D possibly matching TRBD2 (6 bases). V lost 3 bases and J 6 bases, leaving 6 bases between the germline ends. Germline V lookup: CDR1 DFQATT, CDR2 SNEGSKA (reference sequence). The CDR3 has 10 amino acids. CDR3 in amino acids: CSASSGEQYF. CDR3 DNA sequence: TGCAGTGCTAGTAGCGGCGAGCAGTACTTC.

The chain links TRBV19 to TRBJ2-5, with 7 positions matching TRBD1. The CDR3 length is 13 residues. V dropped 5 bases and J dropped 5; count of bases not matched to a gene: 5. Germline V CDR1 and CDR2: LNHDA, SQIVND (reference sequence). In DNA form, the CDR3 reads TGTGCCAGTAGTGCAGGGGGAAGGGAGACCCAGTACTTC. Translation gives CASSAGGRETQYF.

This clone was seen a few times. The chain recombines TRBV19 with TRBJ2-7; D is ambiguous. The CDR3 has 14 amino acids. Trimming shortened V by 4 bases and J by 2 bases, and 12 bases separated the two germline ends. Germline CDR1 is LNHDA and CDR2 is SQIVND (reference sequence). The CDR3 DNA reads TGTGCCAGTAGTACAACAAGCCTTCCCTACGAGCAGTACTTC. It specifies CASSTTSLPYEQYF. Looking up the rest from reference TRBV19 and TRBJ2-7 gives the full variable domain: DGGITQSPKYLFRKEGQNVTLSCEQNLNHDAMYWYRQDPGQGLRLIYYSQIVNDFQKGDIAEGYSVSREKKESFPLTVTSAQKNPTAFYLCASSTTSLPYEQYFGPGTRLTVT.

This chain links TRBV28 with TRBJ2-1; D possibly corresponds to TRBD2 (6 bases). The CDR3 covers 18 residues. From germline, CDR1 is MDHEN and CDR2 SYDVKM. Trimming left V 6 bases short and J 7 bases short, with 28 bases between. The CDR3 nucleotides read TGTGCCAGCAGCCTTTTGGGACTCCTCGAGACAAACGGAAATGAGCAGTTCTTC. Amino acid sequence: CASSLLGLLETNGNEQFF.